This TCR beta chain was observed in a study of technical replicates of blood from a few donors. This CDR3 region has 14 residues. Trimming cost V 0 bases and J 7 bases, with 10 bases left between them. Germline CDR1 SGHDN, CDR2 FVKESK. The table came from immunoSEQ multiplex PCR; TCRdb's copy has only in-frame clones and leaves some out. Here the sample spans 65,000 to 80,000 clones, approximately 95% being singletons. The TCR sequence derives from a human donor in good health. Sequenced input: T cells isolated from PBMCs. V is TRBV14 and J is TRBJ2-4; tentative D call: TRBD1 (5 bases). The CDR3 coding sequence is TGTGCCAGCAGCCAAGATTGGGCAGGGAACATTCAGTACTTC. Amino acids: CASSQDWAGNIQYF.